Reported below is one T cell receptor beta chain. The CDR3 totals 15 residues. V lost 5 bases and J lost 3, with 17 bases in between. From germline, CDR1 is MNHEY and CDR2 SVGEGT. The data derive from a study of blood T cell repertoires in COVID-19. The wider study: T cells, B-cell-depleted T cells, or PBMCs provided the cDNA or gDNA that served as material.

In the original analysis: Estimation of nucleated cell counts relied on the amplification of reference gene primers. This table comes from immunoSEQ multiplex PCR, and its TCRdb copy is limited to in-frame clones, with some not included. That table furnishes V, J and clone size, whereas the DNA furnished D and trimming. The repertoire has some 160,000 clones, roughly 88% of them found once; the top ten carry roughly 5%. The clonotype comes from a man aged 18 to 30 with COVID-19, enrolled during active disease. The specimen was peripheral blood. The chain links TRBV6-2 or TRBV6-3 to TRBJ2-7; D is unclear. The DNA for the CDR3 is TGTGCCAGCAGTACAGCTGACACCTACAGCTACGAGCAGTACTTC. This encodes CASSTADTYSYEQYF.